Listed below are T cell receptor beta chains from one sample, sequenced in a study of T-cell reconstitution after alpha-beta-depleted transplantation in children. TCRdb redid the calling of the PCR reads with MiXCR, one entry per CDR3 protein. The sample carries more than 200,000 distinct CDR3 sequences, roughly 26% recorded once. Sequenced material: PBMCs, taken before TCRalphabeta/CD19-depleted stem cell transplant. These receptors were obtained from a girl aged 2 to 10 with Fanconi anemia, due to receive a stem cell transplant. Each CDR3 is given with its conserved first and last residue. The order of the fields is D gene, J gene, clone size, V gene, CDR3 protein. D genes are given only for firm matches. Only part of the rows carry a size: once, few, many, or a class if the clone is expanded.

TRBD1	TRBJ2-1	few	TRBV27	CASNIRGPHYNEQFF
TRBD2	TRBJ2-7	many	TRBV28	CASSPPLAGVYEQYF
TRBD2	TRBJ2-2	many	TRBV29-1	CSARLAGDTGELFF
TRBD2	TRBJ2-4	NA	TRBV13	CASSFIPSGRAENIQYF
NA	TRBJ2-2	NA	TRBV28	CASRTQITGELFF
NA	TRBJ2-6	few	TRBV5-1	CASNLIQGGNVLTF
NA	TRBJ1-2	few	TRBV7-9	CASSLESLRGYTF
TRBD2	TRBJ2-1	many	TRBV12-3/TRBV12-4	CASSFLAGGLNEQFF
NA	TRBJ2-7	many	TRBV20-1	CSARRDPYEQYF
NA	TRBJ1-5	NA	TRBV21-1	CASSKGGGQGSLNQPQHF
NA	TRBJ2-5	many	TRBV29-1	CSASSGGETQYF
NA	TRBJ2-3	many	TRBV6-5	CASSSAARHTTDTQYF
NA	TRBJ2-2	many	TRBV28	CASSLMDGELFF
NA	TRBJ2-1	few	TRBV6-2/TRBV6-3	CASSYPDRYSYNEQFF